The sequence of this TCR beta chain was determined in a study of human CD4 T cells and Enterobacteriaceae. Proliferating activated T cells were sorted by FACS as CFSE-low CD25+ ICOS+ after 6-7 days. At a 2:1 ratio, CFSE-labeled memory CD4+ T cells were cultured with irradiated autologous monocytes pulsed with antigen. Sorting took every CD4+ cell except CD45RA+CCR7+CD95- naive cells, reaching over 95% purity. The CDR3 contains 15 residues. Per the germline V gene, CDR1 is MNHNS and CDR2 is SASEGT. V was trimmed by 5 bases and J by 5 bases, leaving 15 bases between them. Using immunoSEQ multiplex PCR, the repertoire was profiled, and TCRdb retains in-frame clones only, with some absent. The table lists over 650 clones, approximately 35% of them singletons.

Sequencing was carried out using bacteria-reactive CD4+ T cells grown in culture. Subset given: CFSE-low proliferating memory CD4 T cells sorted after in vitro stimulation with a heat-inactivated bacterium or M. tuberculosis lysate. This chain joins TRBV6-1 and TRBJ2-2; D unclear. The clonotype was recovered from a human donor in good health. DNA for the CDR3: TGTGCCAGCAGTCTACTCGCCCACACGACCGGGGAGCTGTTTTTT. Its translation is CASSLLAHTTGELFF.